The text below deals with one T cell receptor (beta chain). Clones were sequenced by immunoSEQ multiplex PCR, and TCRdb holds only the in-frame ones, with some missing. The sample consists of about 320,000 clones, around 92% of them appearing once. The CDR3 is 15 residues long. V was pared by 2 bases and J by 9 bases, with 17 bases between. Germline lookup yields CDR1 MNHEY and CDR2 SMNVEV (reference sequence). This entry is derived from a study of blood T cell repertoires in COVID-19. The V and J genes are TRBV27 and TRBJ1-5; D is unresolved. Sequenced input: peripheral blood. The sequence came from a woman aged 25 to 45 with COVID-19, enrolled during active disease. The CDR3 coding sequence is TGTGCCAGCAGTTTAACGGGGAGGCAAGGTTTGCCCCAGCATTTT. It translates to CASSLTGRQGLPQHF.